The sample holds one count of the clone carrying this TCR beta chain. The germline V gene encodes CDR1 MDHEN and CDR2 SYDVKM. This CDR3 is 18 amino acids long. V lost 6 bases to trimming and J lost 0 bases, with 22 bases between them. This sample is drawn from a study of blood T cell repertoires in COVID-19. Only in-frame clones appear in the TCRdb table, and some are missing; sequencing was by immunoSEQ multiplex PCR. The table lists some 130,000 clones, 79% of them singletons, with almost 4% in the top ten. The TCR comes from a woman older than 75 with acute or convalescent COVID-19. The chain has TRBV28 and TRBJ2-3, with D possibly being TRBD1 (5 bases). Sequences were obtained from peripheral blood. Here the CDR3 reads CASSPQGRSFSSTDTQYF. The CDR3 DNA follows: TGTGCCAGCAGCCCGCAGGGTCGATCCTTCTCTAGCACAGATACGCAGTATTTT.